The present entry profiles one T cell receptor beta chain with its context. Its cognate antigen is unknown. The sample is drawn from a study of response to subunit inactivated influenza vaccine. The study's findings and limits: Seasonal influenza vaccination, on each occasion, was suggested by the authors to recruit few new T cells.

Germline V lookup: CDR1 ENHRY, CDR2 SYGVKD. V shed 0 bases and J shed 7 bases, with 16 bases lying between them. The CDR3 has 16 residues. Using its own MiXCR run on the RT-PCR reads, TCRdb lists one record per CDR3 protein. The sample shows 560,000 or so distinct CDR3 sequences, under 9% of them seen only once. This receptor was obtained from a man between 50 and 69 years old who received an inactivated influenza vaccine. This material consisted of PBMCs from blood, taken roughly 24 months after vaccination. J is TRBJ2-1 and V is TRBV10-3; the D is unclear. CDR3 region: CAISESTLGRTNEQFF. DNA for the CDR3: TGTGCCATCAGTGAGTCGACTCTGGGAAGGACGAATGAGCAGTTCTTC.